Below, 32 T cell receptor beta chains from the same sample are listed, as sequenced in a study of T cells after yellow fever vaccination. TCRdb independently ran MiXCR on the 5' RACE reads; one entry per CDR3 protein. Of nearly 550,000 distinct CDR3 sequences listed, 15% to 20% are singletons. The starting material was PBMCs, obtained 15 days after the yellow fever booster vaccination. The receptors were gathered from a man aged 25 to 40 who received the YFV17D yellow fever vaccine.

This clonotype showed up just a few times. V and J are TRBV4-3 and TRBJ2-7; unclear D gene. This CDR3 is 13 amino acids long. V was shortened by 2 bases and J by 3 bases, with 8 bases between the two germline ends. Germline CDR1 is LGHNA and CDR2 is YSLEER. The CDR3 sequence is CASSQFPGYEQYF. CDR3 bases: TGCGCCAGCAGCCAATTCCCAGGCTACGAGCAGTACTTC.

The rearrangement uses TRBV7-8 and TRBJ1-6, with D possibly TRBD1 on 5 matching bases. Germline V gene lookup returns CDR1 SGHVS and CDR2 FQNEAQ. V dropped 5 bases and J dropped 8 bases, with 13 bases sitting between them. The CDR3 contains 14 residues. The CDR3 sequence is CASSQRDGDSPLHF. The CDR3 bases are TGTGCCAGCAGCCAACGGGACGGGGATTCACCCCTCCACTTT.

V and J are TRBV3-1 and TRBJ1-3; D is unresolved. The CDR3 has 16 amino acids. The ends were cut back, 5 bases at V and 0 bases at J, with 14 bases in the middle. CDR1 LGHDT and CDR2 YNNKEL come from the germline V gene (reference sequence). The DNA of the CDR3 is TGTGCCAGCAGCTATCGACCCGGGAGCTCTGGAAACACCATATATTTT. Translating it yields CASSYRPGSSGNTIYF. The complete variable domain, with remaining parts taken from reference TRBV3-1 and TRBJ1-3, reads DTAVSQTPKYLVTQMGNDKSIKCEQNLGHDTMYWYKQDSKKFLKIMFSYNNKELIINETVPNRFSPKSPDKAHLNLHINSLELGDSAVYFCASSYRPGSSGNTIYFGEGSWLTVV.

The V call is TRBV9, the J call TRBJ2-7; 9 nucleotides align to TRBD2. The CDR3 extends over 14 amino acids. V lost 2 bases to trimming and J lost 6 bases; unmatched junction nucleotides: 6. The germline V gene has CDR1 SGDLS and CDR2 YYNGEE. The CDR3 spells CASSVGTSFREQYF. The CDR3, as DNA: TGTGCCAGCAGCGTGGGGACTAGCTTTCGCGAGCAGTACTTC.

The J gene is TRBJ2-4, the V gene TRBV7-9, with a possible D match to TRBD1 (5 bases). CDR3 length equals 15 residues. Germline CDR1 and CDR2: SEHNR and FQNEAQ (reference sequence). V was shortened by 1 base and J by 8 bases, with 15 bases between the two germline ends. The CDR3 DNA reads TGTGCCAGCAGCTTAGAGGCAGGGATCGCAGACATTCAGTACTTC. The encoded protein is CASSLEAGIADIQYF.

This clonotype has just a few counts. The chain uses TRBV6-5 and TRBJ2-5; D gene uncertain. CDR3 size: 11 residues. Trimming took 8 bases from V and 5 from J, leaving 9 bases between them. Germline-derived CDR1 and CDR2 are MNHEY and SVGAGI. CDR3 residues: CASFDGETQYF. For the CDR3, the DNA is TGTGCCAGCTTCGACGGGGAGACCCAGTACTTC.

The sample holds a few counts of this clonotype. This chain connects TRBV3-1 to TRBJ2-1; D might be TRBD1 or TRBD2, each matching 5 bases. CDR1 LGHDT and CDR2 YNNKEL come from the germline V gene (reference sequence). V dropped 1 base and J dropped 3 bases, with 10 bases sitting between them. CDR3 length: 15 residues. The CDR3 region is CASSQVEGLYNEQFF. The CDR3, as DNA: TGTGCCAGCAGCCAAGTTGAGGGGCTCTACAATGAGCAGTTCTTC.

This clonotype was detected a few times. V usage is TRBV11-2 and J usage is TRBJ2-2; D not resolved. The V end was cut by 5 bases, the J end by 5 bases, with 24 bases between. Germline-derived CDR1 and CDR2 are SGHAT and FQNNGV. This CDR3 has 18 residues. The CDR3 bases are TGTGCCAGCAGCAGCCGCCCCCGAGGCGGAAAGACGACCGGGGAGCTGTTTTTT. Residues: CASSSRPRGGKTTGELFF.

The chain links TRBV20-1 to TRBJ1-4; no definite D call. Germline values: CDR1 DFQATT, CDR2 SNEGSKA (reference sequence). The CDR3 is 14 residues long. The V end lost 2 bases, the J end lost 5 bases, and 12 bases lay between the germline ends. The CDR3 nucleotides are TGCAGTGCTAGATTTGGGAGCCACAATGAAAAACTGTTTTTT. Protein sequence: CSARFGSHNEKLFF.

Many counts were recorded for this clonotype. J is TRBJ2-7 and V is TRBV6-1, with TRBD2 matching over 7 bases. Per the germline V gene, CDR1 is MNHNS and CDR2 is SASEGT. V shed 6 bases, J shed 3 bases, and the junction held 11 bases outside the gene matches. The CDR3 loop spans 15 amino acids. The CDR3 bases are TGTGCCAGCAGGTCGACCGGGACTAAATACTACGAGCAGTACTTC. It codes for CASRSTGTKYYEQYF.

This clonotype appeared a single time. This chain links TRBV27 with TRBJ2-3, with TRBD2 identical over 9 bases. Germline values: CDR1 MNHEY, CDR2 SMNVEV (reference sequence). The CDR3 sequence is 16 residues long. J gave up 6 bases and V 5 bases, and 12 bases lay outside the gene matches. CDR3 bases: TGTGCCAGCAGTCCCCCGGCGGGAGGGCCCTCGGATACGCAGTATTTT. Its translation: CASSPPAGGPSDTQYF.

V usage is TRBV28 and J usage is TRBJ2-1; TRBD2 agrees at 10 bases. J gave up 10 bases and V 6 bases, and 3 bases lay outside the gene matches. Germline V gene sequence: CDR1 MDHEN, CDR2 SYDVKM. The CDR3 is 12 amino acids. CDR3 sequence (DNA): TGTGCCAGCAGCCCGACTAGCGGGGAGCAGTTCTTC. It encodes CASSPTSGEQFF.

This clonotype was detected only a few times. The chain links TRBV9 to TRBJ2-2, with 10 bases that match TRBD1. The CDR3 spans 17 residues. The V and J ends lost 1 base and 2 bases, in that order; junction bases with no gene match: 5. Germline V gene data show CDR1 as SGDLS and CDR2 as YYNGEE. In DNA, the CDR3 is TGTGCCAGCAGCGTATTAGGGACAGGGGTAAACACCGGGGAGCTGTTTTTT. Amino acid sequence: CASSVLGTGVNTGELFF.

In its sample, this clonotype was seen a few times. The V call is TRBV4-3, the J call TRBJ2-5; 8 positions match TRBD1. V was clipped by 0 bases and J by 4 bases; unmatched bases: 7. CDR1 LGHNA and CDR2 YSLEER come from the germline V gene. CDR3 length: 16 residues. For the CDR3, the DNA is TGCGCCAGCAGCCAAGATGTAGGACAGGGATCAGAGACCCAGTACTTC. Its translation is CASSQDVGQGSETQYF.

This clonotype was observed a few times. V and J are TRBV7-2 and TRBJ2-5; D tentatively fits TRBD1 or TRBD2 (5 bases each). The CDR3 consists of 15 residues. V was clipped by 4 bases and J by 6 bases, with 18 bases between them. From germline, CDR1 is SGHTA and CDR2 FQGNSA. The DNA of the CDR3 is TGTGCCAGCAGCTCCGGGACGGTTTTCGGGCAGACCCAGTACTTC. Its protein product is CASSSGTVFGQTQYF.

The rearrangement uses TRBV28 and TRBJ2-1; D is uncertain. The V and J ends lost 7 bases and 5 bases respectively, with 9 bases between them. CDR3 length equals 12 residues. Germline loops: CDR1 MDHEN, CDR2 SYDVKM. DNA for the CDR3: TGTGCCAGCACCCGGGCCCACAATGAGCAGTTCTTC. It codes for CASTRAHNEQFF.

This chain connects TRBV7-2 to TRBJ1-5, with no clear D. Germline-derived CDR1 and CDR2 are SGHTA and FQGNSA. Deletions cut 1 base from V and 3 bases from J, with 4 bases between. CDR3 size: 13 residues. The CDR3 nucleotides are TGTGCCAGCAGCTTAGTGGCCAATCAGCCCCAGCATTTT. It yields the protein CASSLVANQPQHF.

V and J are TRBV4-3 and TRBJ2-7, with D possibly matching TRBD2 (6 bases). CDR3 length: 15 residues. V was trimmed by 2 bases and J by 4 bases, leaving 15 bases between them. CDR1 and CDR2 from the germline V gene are LGHNA and YSLEER. CDR3 nucleotide sequence: TGCGCCAGCAGCCAACATAGACTAGTTGGATACGAGCAGTACTTC. Protein: CASSQHRLVGYEQYF.

This clonotype has more than one count but fewer than ten. This rearrangement joins TRBV20-1 to TRBJ2-1, with TRBD2 matching 9 bases. V lost 1 base, J lost 2 bases, and 6 bases stayed unmatched. The germline CDR1 and CDR2 sequences are DFQATT and SNEGSKA (reference sequence). The CDR3 covers 16 residues. CDR3 sequence reads: CSARVQAGGAYNEQFF. CDR3 coding DNA: TGCAGTGCTAGAGTTCAGGCGGGAGGGGCCTACAATGAGCAGTTCTTC.

This chain links TRBV20-1 with TRBJ2-3; 10 nucleotides line up with TRBD1. Germline loops: CDR1 DFQATT, CDR2 SNEGSKA (reference sequence). The CDR3 is 14 residues long. V gave up 5 bases and J gave up 1 base; unmatched junction bases: 3. This CDR3 reads CSAAGTGGTDTQYF. CDR3 DNA: TGCAGTGCTGCCGGGACAGGGGGCACAGATACGCAGTATTTT.

The genes are TRBV5-1 and TRBJ2-2; tentatively, D is TRBD1 or TRBD2 (5 bases each). Looked up from germline, CDR1 is SGHRS and CDR2 is YFSETQ. V was pared by 0 bases and J by 7 bases, with 13 bases between. The CDR3 has 15 residues. The DNA of the CDR3 is TGCGCCAGCAGCTTGGCGGGACCCCTCAGCGGGGAGCTGTTTTTT. Its protein is CASSLAGPLSGELFF.

This clonotype has only a few counts. The gene calls are TRBV20-1 and TRBJ2-1; the match to TRBD2 covers 8 bases. CDR1 and CDR2 from the germline V gene are DFQATT and SNEGSKA (reference sequence). This CDR3 has 17 residues. With 0 bases clipped from V and 9 bases from J, the junction kept 16 bases outside the gene matches. The CDR3 spells CSARDFGTGGPEGEQFF. CDR3 in DNA: TGCAGTGCTAGAGATTTCGGAACGGGAGGGCCGGAAGGTGAGCAGTTCTTC.

The chain joins TRBV10-2 to TRBJ2-5; the D call may be TRBD1 or TRBD2 (5 bases each). The ends were cut back, 4 bases at V and 1 base at J, with 13 bases in the middle. CDR3 size: 15 residues. Germline-derived CDR1 and CDR2 are WSHSY and SAAADI. The DNA of the CDR3 is TGCGCCAGCAGTGCCCCTAGCCAGGGCCAAGAGACCCAGTACTTC. It is translated as CASSAPSQGQETQYF.

The rearrangement links TRBV6-6 to TRBJ2-5; possibly TRBD2 for D (5 bases). Per germline, CDR1 MNHNY and CDR2 SVGAGI (reference sequence). Trimming removed 8 bases from V and 0 bases from J, with 10 bases in between. There are 13 residues in the CDR3. The CDR3 nucleotides are TGTGCCAGCTGGAGGCGGGACCAAGAGACCCAGTACTTC. It is translated as CASWRRDQETQYF.

This chain connects TRBV6-6 to TRBJ1-1; D is ambiguous. V lost 2 bases and J lost 3, with 4 bases in between. The CDR3 length is 12 residues. The germline V gene encodes CDR1 MNHNY and CDR2 SVGAGI (reference sequence). CDR3 sequence reads: CASSYVDTEAFF. CDR3 nucleotide sequence: TGTGCCAGCAGTTACGTAGACACTGAAGCTTTCTTT.

The J gene is TRBJ2-7, the V gene TRBV29-1; 8 bases map to TRBD2. Germline assignment: CDR1 SQVTM and CDR2 ANQGSEA. The CDR3 consists of 16 residues. V was pared by 3 bases and J by 6 bases, with 16 bases of the junction left unmatched. DNA of the CDR3: TGCAGCGTTGATGTGGATCGGGGGGGCGGTGACAGCGAGCAGTACTTC. As protein: CSVDVDRGGGDSEQYF.

This clonotype was counted only a few times. The chain joins TRBV23-1 to TRBJ2-7; 14 bases map to TRBD2. TRBV23-1 is noted as an ORF with a role that remains uncertain. Losses at the gene ends were 6 bases for V and 4 bases for J; bases not matched to a gene: 14. The CDR3 is 18 amino acids. CDR3 residues: CASRHAPGLAGEGYEQYF. The CDR3 bases are TGCGCCAGCAGACATGCACCGGGACTAGCGGGAGAAGGGTACGAGCAGTACTTC.

This chain connects TRBV7-8 to TRBJ2-1; 8 nucleotides line up with TRBD2. Per germline, CDR1 SGHVS and CDR2 FQNEAQ. The length of the CDR3 is 15 residues. Trimming cost V 6 bases and J 2 bases; bases outside gene matches: 6. The DNA for the CDR3 is TGTGCCAGCAGTAAAGCGGGAGTCCCCTACAATGAGCAGTTCTTC. Its protein product is CASSKAGVPYNEQFF.

The chain uses TRBV5-1 and TRBJ1-1, with D perhaps matching TRBD1 (6 bases). The CDR3 covers 16 residues. V shed 0 bases and J shed 0 bases, with 12 bases lying between them. Germline CDR1 reads SGHRS; CDR2 reads YFSETQ. CDR3 in amino acids: CASSLGQGNMNTEAFF. The CDR3 bases are TGCGCCAGCAGCTTGGGCCAGGGGAATATGAACACTGAAGCTTTCTTT.

This rearrangement joins TRBV18 to TRBJ2-7; 12 nucleotides line up with TRBD1. Germline V gives CDR1 KGHSH, CDR2 LQKENI. V gave up 1 base and J gave up 5 bases; unmatched junction bases: 6. The CDR3 length is 16 residues. The CDR3 loop is CASSPLGDRGRDEQYF. CDR3 DNA sequence: TGTGCCAGCTCACCACTCGGGGACAGGGGGCGCGACGAGCAGTACTTC.

V is TRBV20-1 and J is TRBJ2-5; D possibly corresponds to TRBD1 (6 bases). CDR3 size: 14 residues. Germline values: CDR1 DFQATT, CDR2 SNEGSKA (reference sequence). Trimming left V 0 bases short and J 2 bases short, with 10 bases between. CDR3 in amino acids: CSAREFRGQETQYF. The CDR3 DNA reads TGCAGTGCTAGAGAATTTAGGGGGCAAGAGACCCAGTACTTC.

V is TRBV9 and J is TRBJ1-2; TRBD1 might be the D (6 bases). Germline V gives CDR1 SGDLS, CDR2 YYNGEE. This CDR3 has 15 residues. Trimming shortened V by 0 bases and J by 2 bases, and 11 bases separated the two germline ends. CDR3 residues: CASSVDTGPNYGYTF. As DNA, the CDR3 is TGTGCCAGCAGCGTAGACACAGGGCCAAACTATGGCTACACCTTC. The whole variable domain, filled in from reference TRBV9 and TRBJ1-2, reads DSGVTQTPKHLITATGQRVTLRCSPRSGDLSVYWYQQSLDQGLQFLIQYYNGEERAKGNILERFSAQQFPDLHSELNLSSLELGDSALYFCASSVDTGPNYGYTFGSGTRLTVV.